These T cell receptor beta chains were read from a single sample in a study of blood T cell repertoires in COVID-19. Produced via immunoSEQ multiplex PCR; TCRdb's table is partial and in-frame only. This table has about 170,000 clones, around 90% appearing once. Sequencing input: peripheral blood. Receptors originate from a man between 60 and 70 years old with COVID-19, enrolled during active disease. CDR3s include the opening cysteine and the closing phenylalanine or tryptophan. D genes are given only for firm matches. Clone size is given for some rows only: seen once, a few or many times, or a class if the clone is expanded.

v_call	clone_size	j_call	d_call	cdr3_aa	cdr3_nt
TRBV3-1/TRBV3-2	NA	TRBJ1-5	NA	CASSPSQGSQPQHF	TGTGCCAGCAGCCCATCACAGGGCAGCCAGCCCCAGCATTTT
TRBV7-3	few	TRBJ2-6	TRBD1	CASSYTGTEDYSGANVLTF	TGTGCCAGCAGCTATACCGGGACAGAAGATTACTCTGGGGCCAACGTCCTGACTTTC
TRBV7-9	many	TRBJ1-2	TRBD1	CASSVSGTGGLDGYTF	TGTGCCAGCAGCGTCTCCGGGACAGGGGGGTTAGATGGCTACACCTTC
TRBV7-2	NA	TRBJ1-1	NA	CASSRGGVNTEAFF	TGTGCCAGCAGCAGAGGGGGTGTGAACACTGAAGCTTTCTTT
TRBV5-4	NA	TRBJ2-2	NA	CASTPSRNTGELFF	TGTGCCAGCACCCCTTCTCGTAACACCGGGGAGCTGTTTTTT
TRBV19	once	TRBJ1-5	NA	CASSIAGTQPQHF	TGTGCCAGTAGTATAGCAGGTACCCAGCCCCAGCATTTT
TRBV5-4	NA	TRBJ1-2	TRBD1	CASSLGQGSFFGYTF	TGTGCCAGCAGCTTGGGACAGGGGAGTTTTTTTGGCTACACCTTC
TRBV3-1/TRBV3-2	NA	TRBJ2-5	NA	CASSQNGGPETQYF	TGTGCCAGCAGCCAAAACGGAGGACCGGAGACCCAGTACTTC
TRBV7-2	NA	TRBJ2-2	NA	CASSLVGGTGELFF	TGTGCCAGCAGCTTAGTGGGGGGCACCGGGGAGCTGTTTTTT
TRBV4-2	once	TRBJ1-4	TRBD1	CASSRQGGNEKLFF	TGTGCCAGCAGCCGACAGGGCGGCAATGAAAAACTGTTTTTT
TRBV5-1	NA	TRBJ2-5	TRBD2	CASSLAVAGKQETQYF	TGCGCCAGCAGCTTGGCCGTAGCGGGGAAACAAGAGACCCAGTACTTC
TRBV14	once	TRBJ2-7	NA	CASSQDPGFSYEQYF	TGTGCCAGCAGCCAAGATCCGGGGTTTTCCTACGAGCAGTACTTC
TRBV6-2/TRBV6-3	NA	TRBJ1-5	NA	CASSYSRGSNQPQHF	TGTGCCAGCAGTTACTCCCGGGGGAGCAATCAGCCCCAGCATTTT
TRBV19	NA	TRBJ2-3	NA	CASSRDSLDWDF	TGTGCCAGTAGCAGAGACAGTTTAGATTGGGATTTT
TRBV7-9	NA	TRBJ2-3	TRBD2	CASNGLADWTDTQYF	TGTGCCTCTAATGGACTAGCGGACTGGACAGATACGCAGTATTTT
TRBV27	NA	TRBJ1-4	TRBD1	CASSFEPRGREKLFF	TGTGCCAGCAGTTTTGAGCCCAGGGGGCGTGAAAAACTGTTTTTT
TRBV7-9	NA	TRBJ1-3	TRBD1	CASSDSLPGQGFGNTIYF	TGTGCCAGCAGCGACTCCCTACCGGGACAGGGGTTTGGAAACACCATATATTTT
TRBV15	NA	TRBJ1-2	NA	CATSRDLYGYTF	TGTGCCACCAGCAGAGATCTCTATGGCTACACCTTC
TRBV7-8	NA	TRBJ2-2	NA	CASSLASAANTGELFF	TGTGCCAGCAGCTTAGCTTCAGCGGCGAACACCGGGGAGCTGTTTTTT
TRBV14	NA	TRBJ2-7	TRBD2	CASSPFGLGDYLYEQYF	TGTGCCAGCAGCCCATTCGGACTCGGGGACTATCTTTACGAGCAGTACTTC
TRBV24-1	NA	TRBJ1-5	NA	CATKSGGQQPQHF	TGTGCCACCAAATCGGGGGGCCAGCAGCCCCAGCATTTT
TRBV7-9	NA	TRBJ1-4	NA	CASSPEGGIYEKLFF	TGTGCCAGCAGCCCAGAGGGGGGGATCTATGAAAAACTGTTTTTT
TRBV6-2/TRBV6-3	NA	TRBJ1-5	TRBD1	CASSDRARWGQPQHF	TGTGCCAGCAGCGACAGGGCGCGGTGGGGACAGCCCCAGCATTTT
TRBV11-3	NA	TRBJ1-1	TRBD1	CASSPRQGSNTEAFF	TGTGCCAGCAGCCCAAGACAGGGGTCGAACACTGAAGCTTTCTTT
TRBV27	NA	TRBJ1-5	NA	CASSVTGLGNQPQHF	TGTGCCAGCAGTGTAACAGGGTTAGGAAATCAGCCCCAGCATTTT
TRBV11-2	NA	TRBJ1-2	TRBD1	CASSPGGLGGYTF	TGTGCCAGCAGCCCAGGGGGCTTGGGGGGCTACACCTTC
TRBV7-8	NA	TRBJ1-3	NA	CASSFLDGNTIYF	TGTGCCAGCAGCTTTCTAGATGGAAACACCATATATTTT
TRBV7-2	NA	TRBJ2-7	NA	CASSLGLAYEQYF	TGTGCCAGCAGCTTAGGACTAGCCTACGAGCAGTACTTC
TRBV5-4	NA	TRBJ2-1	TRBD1	CASSRGQGTYNEQFF	TGTGCCAGCAGCAGGGGACAGGGGACGTACAATGAGCAGTTCTTC
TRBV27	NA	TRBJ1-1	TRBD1	CASSLSQGVGEAFF	TGTGCCAGCAGTTTATCACAGGGGGTGGGTGAGGCTTTCTTT
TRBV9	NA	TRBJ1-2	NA	CASSSLGGFGYGYTF	TGTGCCAGCAGCTCTCTCGGGGGTTTTGGCTATGGCTACACCTTC
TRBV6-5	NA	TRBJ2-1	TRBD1	CASSYDGQGAYNEQFF	TGTGCCAGCAGTTACGATGGGCAGGGGGCCTACAATGAGCAGTTCTTC
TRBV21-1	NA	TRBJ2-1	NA	CASSRGRDRPLTSYNEQFF	TGTGCCAGCAGCAGAGGGCGGGACAGGCCCCTGACGTCCTACAATGAGCAGTTCTTC
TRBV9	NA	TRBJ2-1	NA	CASSVSPGDNEQFF	TGTGCCAGCAGCGTCTCCCCAGGGGACAATGAGCAGTTCTTC
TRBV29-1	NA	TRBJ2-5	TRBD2	CSVGLAGETQYF	TGCAGCGTCGGACTAGCAGGAGAGACCCAGTACTTC
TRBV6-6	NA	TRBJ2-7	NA	CASSRTTYEQYF	TGTGCCAGCAGTCGCACCACTTACGAGCAGTACTTC
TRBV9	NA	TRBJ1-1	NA	CASSVWRDTEAFF	TGTGCCAGCAGCGTCTGGAGGGACACTGAAGCTTTCTTT
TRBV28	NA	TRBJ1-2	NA	CASESPGVNYGYTF	TGTGCCAGCGAAAGTCCAGGGGTTAACTATGGCTACACCTTC
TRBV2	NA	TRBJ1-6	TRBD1	CASRGQGAFSPLHF	TGTGCCAGCAGAGGACAGGGGGCTTTCTCACCCCTCCACTTT
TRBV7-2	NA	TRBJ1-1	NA	CASSPAGARTEAFF	TGTGCCAGCAGCCCCGCGGGGGCCAGGACTGAAGCTTTCTTT